The 6 T cell receptor beta chains below all came from one sample that was sequenced in a study of cytomegalovirus exposure and HLA in healthy donors. The assay was immunoSEQ multiplex PCR, and TCRdb's table has in-frame clones only and misses some. The sample has around 61,000 clones; about 92% are singletons. Sequenced material: PBMCs. These receptor sequences come from a man in his late teens or twenties in good health and CMV-seronegative.

The V and J genes are TRBV18 and TRBJ1-3; 7 bases are shared with TRBD1. This CDR3 region has 17 residues. Germline assignment: CDR1 KGHSH and CDR2 LQKENI. With 3 bases clipped from V and 1 base from J, the junction kept 9 bases outside the gene matches. The CDR3 bases are TGTGCCAGCTCACCCCTAGGGACAGTCGGTTCTGGAAACACCATATATTTT. Its protein product is CASSPLGTVGSGNTIYF.

A note on this clone: At one boundary the junction diverges from the germline segment, which might be a read error. The chain has TRBV4-3 and TRBJ2-7; TRBD2 agrees at 9 bases. The length of the CDR3 is 15 residues. CDR1 and CDR2 from the germline V gene are LGHNA and YSLEER. CDR3 bases: TGCGCCAACAGCCAAGAACGGCTAGCGGGATACGAGCGGTACTTC. Protein product: CANSQERLAGYERYF.

The chain uses TRBV4-1 and TRBJ2-1; the match to TRBD2 covers 11 bases. This CDR3 is built from 18 residues. Per the germline V gene, CDR1 is MGHRA and CDR2 is YSYEKL. The V segment lost 3 bases and the J segment 0 bases; nucleotides outside the gene matches: 7. The DNA for the CDR3 is TGCGCCAGCAGCCATGGGGGAACTAGCGGGAGCTCCTACAATGAGCAGTTCTTC. It encodes CASSHGGTSGSSYNEQFF.

The V call is TRBV7-9, the J call TRBJ1-2; the D gene is possibly TRBD1 (6 bases). Trimming cost V 8 bases and J 3 bases, with 16 bases left between them. The CDR3 length is 14 residues. Germline V gives CDR1 SEHNR, CDR2 FQNEAQ (reference sequence). The CDR3 sequence: CASQGPFGHYGYTF. As DNA, the CDR3 is TGTGCCAGCCAGGGGCCGTTCGGACACTATGGCTACACCTTC.

This chain uses TRBV9 with TRBJ2-2; TRBD2 matches at 7 bases. There are 14 residues in the CDR3. Germline trimming cut 0 bases from V and 6 bases from J; bases unmatched to any gene: 2. Germline assignment: CDR1 SGDLS and CDR2 YYNGEE. This CDR3 reads CASSVVSGSGELFF. The CDR3 DNA reads as TGTGCCAGCAGCGTAGTTAGCGGGTCCGGGGAGCTGTTTTTT.

The chain joins TRBV2 to TRBJ1-5; D uncertain. The germline V gene has CDR1 SNHLY and CDR2 FYNNEI. Trimming left V 4 bases short and J 0 bases short, with 7 bases between. The CDR3 is 14 residues long. This chain's CDR3 is CASSGQVSNQPQHF. The CDR3 nucleotides are TGTGCCAGCAGTGGGCAGGTTAGCAATCAGCCCCAGCATTTT.